These T cell receptor beta chains were read from a single sample in a study of identical twins. Using its own MiXCR run on the 5' RACE reads, TCRdb lists one record per CDR3 protein. The sample contains some 1,600,000 distinct CDR3 sequences, more than 30% of which appear only once. The source material was cord blood. All receptors derive from a newborn girl in good health. Both conserved end residues are part of each CDR3. Fields, in order: clone size, D gene, J gene, V gene, CDR3 DNA, CDR3 protein. The D gene is left open where the match is weak. Where a row states a size, it is once, few, many or the class of an expanded clone; other rows omit it.

clone_size: few; d_call: TRBD2; j_call: TRBJ2-1; v_call: TRBV15; cdr3_nt: TGTGCCGTCGGACTAGCTGGATACAATGAGCAGTTCTTC; cdr3_aa: CAVGLAGYNEQFF
clone_size: few; d_call: -; j_call: TRBJ2-1; v_call: TRBV20-1; cdr3_nt: TGCAGTGCTAGGGGTTTCACGCCGGACTATTACAATGAGCAGTTCTTC; cdr3_aa: CSARGFTPDYYNEQFF
clone_size: -; d_call: -; j_call: TRBJ2-7; v_call: TRBV6-5; cdr3_nt: TGTGCCAGCAGTTCTAACCTACGCAGTTACGAGCAGTACTTC; cdr3_aa: CASSSNLRSYEQYF
clone_size: few; d_call: TRBD2; j_call: TRBJ2-1; v_call: TRBV7-2; cdr3_nt: TGTGCCAGCAGTGCAGCGGGACCCTACAATGAGCAGTTCTTC; cdr3_aa: CASSAAGPYNEQFF
clone_size: -; d_call: -; j_call: TRBJ2-5; v_call: TRBV4-1; cdr3_nt: TGCGCCAGCAGCCCGACAGGTCCACAAATAAATTACAATGAGCAGTACTTC; cdr3_aa: CASSPTGPQINYNEQYF
clone_size: -; d_call: TRBD2; j_call: TRBJ2-7; v_call: TRBV4-1; cdr3_nt: TGCGCCAGCAGCTTAGCGGGGGGGCACTCCGAGCAGTACTTC; cdr3_aa: CASSLAGGHSEQYF
clone_size: few; d_call: -; j_call: TRBJ2-3; v_call: TRBV29-1; cdr3_nt: TGCAGCGTTGAAGATTCGCATTACACAGATACGCAGTATTTT; cdr3_aa: CSVEDSHYTDTQYF
clone_size: few; d_call: TRBD1; j_call: TRBJ2-5; v_call: TRBV3-1; cdr3_nt: TGTGCCAGCAGCCAAATCACTGCACCCGGGACAGAGCAAGAGACCCAGTACTTC; cdr3_aa: CASSQITAPGTEQETQYF
clone_size: few; d_call: -; j_call: TRBJ2-7; v_call: TRBV4-2; cdr3_nt: TGTGCCAGCAGCCAAGTTATGCGGGACTGGAGCTCCTACAATGAGCAGTACTTC; cdr3_aa: CASSQVMRDWSSYNEQYF
clone_size: -; d_call: -; j_call: TRBJ2-3; v_call: TRBV15; cdr3_nt: TGTGCCACCAGCAGAGCGAACAGCCCAGATACGCAGTATTTT; cdr3_aa: CATSRANSPDTQYF
clone_size: -; d_call: TRBD2; j_call: TRBJ2-1; v_call: TRBV5-1; cdr3_nt: TGCGCCAGCAGCGACCGGACTAGCGGGGGGCATTCCTACAATGAGCAGTTCTTC; cdr3_aa: CASSDRTSGGHSYNEQFF
clone_size: few; d_call: TRBD1; j_call: TRBJ1-2; v_call: TRBV20-1; cdr3_nt: TGCAGTGCTAGAGATCACAGGGGGCACTATGGCTACACCTTC; cdr3_aa: CSARDHRGHYGYTF
clone_size: many; d_call: -; j_call: TRBJ2-3; v_call: TRBV3-1; cdr3_nt: TGTGCCAGCAGCCCTCTAGGTGATACGCAGTATTTT; cdr3_aa: CASSPLGDTQYF
clone_size: -; d_call: TRBD1; j_call: TRBJ1-2; v_call: TRBV20-1; cdr3_nt: TGCAGTGCTAGGCCCAGACAGGGAAGGGCCTATGGCTACACCTTC; cdr3_aa: CSARPRQGRAYGYTF
clone_size: few; d_call: -; j_call: TRBJ2-7; v_call: TRBV6-5; cdr3_nt: TGTGCCAGCAGTTACCGCCTAAGTACCCAGGGCTCCTACGAGCAGTACTTC; cdr3_aa: CASSYRLSTQGSYEQYF
clone_size: -; d_call: -; j_call: TRBJ2-5; v_call: TRBV27; cdr3_nt: TGTGCCAGCCGACGAGACAGCCCCTCATGGTATGAGCAGTACTTC; cdr3_aa: CASRRDSPSWYEQYF
clone_size: -; d_call: -; j_call: TRBJ1-1; v_call: TRBV5-4; cdr3_nt: TGTGCCAGCAGCTTGGACAGGACGGCTGAAGCTTTCTTT; cdr3_aa: CASSLDRTAEAFF
clone_size: once; d_call: -; j_call: TRBJ2-3; v_call: TRBV24-1; cdr3_nt: TGTGCCACCAGTTTTCCTAGTGGAGGCACAGATACGCAGTATTTT; cdr3_aa: CATSFPSGGTDTQYF
clone_size: -; d_call: -; j_call: TRBJ1-4; v_call: TRBV5-6; cdr3_nt: TGTGCCAGCGCGAAGTGGCGGACTAATGAAAAACTGTTTTTT; cdr3_aa: CASAKWRTNEKLFF
clone_size: -; d_call: TRBD1; j_call: TRBJ2-3; v_call: TRBV5-1; cdr3_nt: TGCGCCAGCAGCTTGGGGGGACAGGGAACAAATACGCAGTATTTT; cdr3_aa: CASSLGGQGTNTQYF
clone_size: once; d_call: -; j_call: TRBJ1-2; v_call: TRBV20-1; cdr3_nt: TGCAGTGCTAGAGATTTAGGGGGTTGGGATGGCTACACCTTC; cdr3_aa: CSARDLGGWDGYTF
clone_size: few; d_call: -; j_call: TRBJ1-2; v_call: TRBV28; cdr3_nt: TGTGCCAGCAGTAGGTCCGGGACGGATTATGGCTACACCTTC; cdr3_aa: CASSRSGTDYGYTF
clone_size: -; d_call: TRBD2; j_call: TRBJ2-3; v_call: TRBV7-2; cdr3_nt: TGTGCCAGCAGCTTAGTTAGCGGGAGTTGGGGTACGCAGTATTTT; cdr3_aa: CASSLVSGSWGTQYF
clone_size: -; d_call: -; j_call: TRBJ2-1; v_call: TRBV3-1; cdr3_nt: TGTGCCAGCAGCCAAGGGGGAACTTACTCCTACAATGAGCAGTTCTTC; cdr3_aa: CASSQGGTYSYNEQFF
clone_size: -; d_call: TRBD1; j_call: TRBJ1-1; v_call: TRBV7-9; cdr3_nt: TGTGCCAGCAGCTTAGGGTGGACAGGGGGTCCCATGAACACTGAAGCTTTCTTT; cdr3_aa: CASSLGWTGGPMNTEAFF
clone_size: -; d_call: TRBD2; j_call: TRBJ2-3; v_call: TRBV5-1; cdr3_nt: TGCGCCAGCAGCTTGGTAGGCGGGACTAGCGCGGCAGATACGCAGTATTTT; cdr3_aa: CASSLVGGTSAADTQYF